The present entry profiles one TCR beta chain with its context. The entry originates in a study of blood T cell repertoires in COVID-19. The table came from immunoSEQ multiplex PCR; TCRdb's copy has only in-frame clones and leaves some out. Seen here are approximately 160,000 clones, approximately 87% observed once, and the top ten hold approximately 4.4%. This clonotype was sampled from a woman between 50 and 59 years old who had recovered from COVID-19. Input material: PBMCs or T cells enriched from blood (not recorded which).

This CDR3 is CASSLDRGVGSNQPQHF. The CDR3 region has the DNA TGTGCCAGCAGCCTGGACAGGGGTGTGGGTAGCAATCAGCCCCAGCATTTT. The J gene is TRBJ1-5, the V gene TRBV11-3; 9 nucleotides align to TRBD1. V trimming: 5 bases; J trimming: 0 bases; junction bases outside the gene matches: 8. Per the germline V gene, CDR1 is SGHNT and CDR2 is YENEEA. This CDR3 contains 17 residues.